This record looks at one TCR beta chain sequence and its context. V was clipped by 5 bases and J by 4 bases; unmatched bases: 5. CDR1 is SSHAT and CDR2 is FNYEAQ in the germline V gene (reference sequence). This CDR3 has 14 amino acids. This sample is drawn from a study of control samples from healthy donors and cancer patients. Sequencing was performed with immunoSEQ multiplex PCR; in TCRdb, only in-frame clones are kept and a portion is missing. Here the sample spans over 120,000 clones, around 94% being singletons. The sequenced material came from PBMCs. The chain carries TRBV7-7 and TRBJ2-3; 8 nucleotides line up with TRBD1. This TCR was recovered from a man in his fifties or sixties with colorectal cancer. CDR3 DNA: TGTGCCAGCAGCCCCCAGGGGGCCGCAGATACGCAGTATTTT. Its translation: CASSPQGAADTQYF.